This T cell receptor (beta chain) was retrieved from a study of cytomegalovirus exposure and HLA in healthy donors. Overall study findings and caveats: In a later analysis, a missense DCLRE1C variant was linked to TCR beta V- and J-gene trimming. Presence/absence comparisons presumed near-even sequencing depth among donors.

Germline assignment: CDR1 SEHNR and CDR2 FQNEAQ (reference sequence). Losses at the gene ends were 5 bases for V and 5 bases for J; bases not matched to a gene: 6. The CDR3 length is 15 residues. PCR employed 60 Vbeta and 13 Jbeta primers. TCRdb's table, derived via immunoSEQ multiplex PCR, lists solely in-frame clones and lacks some. This table has just over 80,000 clones, 60% to 85% appearing once. To note about this clone: Its specificity is not known.

This TCR was sampled from a man aged 18 to 30 in good health and CMV-seropositive. Sequencing was done on a sample of PBMCs. The J gene is TRBJ2-3, the V gene TRBV7-9; 11 bases map to TRBD1. The CDR3 reads CASSHGQGAIDTQYF. The CDR3 nucleotides read TGTGCCAGCAGCCATGGACAGGGGGCAATAGATACGCAGTATTTT.